This T cell receptor (beta chain) emerged from a study of cytomegalovirus exposure and HLA in healthy donors. General study findings and limits: Most TCRs appeared rarely, but some public TCRs recurred in many donors.

The PCR used 60 Vbeta and 13 Jbeta primers. Using immunoSEQ multiplex PCR, the repertoire was profiled, and TCRdb retains in-frame clones only, with some absent. The table includes about 130,000 clones, around 81% detected once. Turning to this clone: Its matching antigen is unknown.

The V gene end was trimmed by 6 bases and the J gene end by 3 bases; junction bases not matched to a gene: 10. Germline V CDR1 and CDR2: SGHAT, FQDESV (reference sequence). This CDR3 is 15 amino acids long. The TCR sequence derives from a woman aged 45-65 years in good health and CMV-seronegative. The sequencing input was PBMCs. The chain carries TRBV11-1 and TRBJ2-7; 8 bases match TRBD1. The CDR3, as DNA: TGTGCCAGCAGGGAAACAGGGGGTGATTTCTACGAGCAGTACTTC. The encoded protein is CASRETGGDFYEQYF.